This entry is about one T cell receptor beta chain. Its antigen is still unknown. No base quality information exists; no much larger clone differs at one position. These data are taken from a study of memory CD4+ T cells and cytomegalovirus serostatus (dated by TCRdb to between 2018 and 2021). General notes on the study: The cohort included roughly 33 healthy adults from Belgium, of whom 9 were CMV seropositive and 24 were CMV seronegative. To replicate a published TCR-based CMV serostatus classifier, the researchers sequenced the CD4+ memory TCRbeta repertoires of a Belgian cohort whose cytomegalovirus serostatus was known.

At the junction V is shortened by 4 bases and J by 4 bases; bases outside the gene matches: 9. The germline V gene yields MNHNS for CDR1 and SASEGT for CDR2. The CDR3 contains 16 residues, cysteine and phenylalanine counted. Only the CDR3 portion is preserved as DNA: 48 bases, with reading frame beginning at the first base. The Quick-DNA Microprep Kit was used to extract genomic DNA from the sorted cells. Amplification of TCRbeta DNA was done with the immunoSEQ hsTCRbeta kit, following the protocol from the manufacturer. TCRbeta libraries were sequenced on an Illumina MiSeq instrument. From the authors' description of their analysis: Once out-of-frame sequences had been removed, a few million distinct TCRbeta sequences were left, which works out to an average of roughly 67,000 per individual. Each individual was scored according to the count of over 150 previously reported CMV-associated TCRbeta sequences and the total productive distinct TCRbeta count. A beta-binomial model was reimplemented in Python, and scikit-learn random forests with default parameters were trained on data from the US cohort. Classifier performance on the Belgian cohort was summarized as median AUC with percentile confidence intervals calculated over 10,000 bootstrap iterations. TCRdb carries this immuneACCESS record with in-frame sequences only. Its versions omit some clonotypes, under half of them owing to an unresolved V gene in the studies checked, with the rest unexplained. For V, J and clone size, that table is used; D and trimming come from the DNA. Within this sample are over 45,000 clones, with more than 70% of them counted one time only. The leading ten clones occupy approximately 0.5% of the sample.

The paper's findings and limits, for the study overall: Only CD4+CD45RO+ memory cells were sequenced, in contrast to the original study, which included naive and memory CD4+ and CD8+ populations. A median bootstrapped AUC of almost 0.96 with a 95% CI of 0.76-1.00 was achieved on the Belgian cohort by the original-framework classifier. The results were read as suggesting that the CMV-associated TCR signature is, for the most part, present in the CD4+ memory repertoire. Among the 160 or so previously reported CMV-associated TCRbeta sequences, approximately 67 showed up in the CD4+ memory repertoires, with each one found in between one and five individuals. For CMV serostatus prediction, a median bootstrapped AUC of roughly 0.94 was reached with the original framework, and a median bootstrapped AUC of about 0.89 was reached with a US-trained random forest.

Single viable CD3+CD4+CD8-CD45RO+ cells were sorted as memory CD4+ T cells on a FACSAria II. CMV serostatus was determined using a Roche Elecsys assay that detects serum IgG against CMV pp150, pp28, p38 and p52. Once the samples were thawed, total CD4+ T cells were enriched through positive selection using CD4 magnetic microbeads. The samples came from a different study that was designed specifically to examine the CD4+ T cell memory repertoire. Peripheral blood mononuclear cells were isolated and cryopreserved following standard operating procedures; serum was stored at -80 °C. The staining used CD3-PerCP (BW264/56), CD4-APC (RPA-T4), CD45RO-PE (UCHT1) and CD8-Pacific Orange (3B5) antibodies, and Sytox blue was used to exclude non-viable cells.

The sequence joins TRBV6-1 to TRBJ1-4, with 7 bases in between that match TRBD1. Material: memory CD4+ T cells from blood. This TCR was sampled from an adult in good health and CMV-seronegative. Some clones in this sample may be carry-over from other donors' samples. The nucleotide sequence is given as TGTGCCAGCAGTGGTGGGACCGGGACAGTTAATGAAAAACTGTTTTTT. Its protein product is CASSGGTGTVNEKLFF.